This note documents a single T cell receptor (beta chain) sequence. This specimen comes from a study of blood T cell repertoires in COVID-19. Losses at the gene ends were 5 bases for V and 1 base for J; bases not matched to a gene: 6. Germline V gene lookup returns CDR1 SGHNT and CDR2 YENEEA. The CDR3 contains 15 residues. Assay: immunoSEQ multiplex PCR; the TCRdb copy retains only in-frame clones and omits some. The sample consists of 450,000 or so clones, about 87% of them appearing once. The genes are TRBV11-3 and TRBJ1-1; 8 bases are a match to TRBD1. The TCR sequence derives from a man younger than 30 with COVID-19, enrolled during active disease. The sequenced sample was peripheral blood. The CDR3 DNA follows: TGTGCCAGCAGCGCGTGGACAGGGCCGAACACTGAAGCTTTCTTT. As protein: CASSAWTGPNTEAFF. Combining the CDR3 with reference TRBV11-3 and TRBJ1-1 gives the whole variable domain EAGVVQSPRYKIIEKKQPVAFWCNPISGHNTLYWYLQNLGQGPELLIRYENEEAVDDSQLPKDRFSAERLKGVDSTLKIQPAELGDSAVYLCASSAWTGPNTEAFFGQGTRLTVV.